A selection of T cell receptor beta chains follows, all from one sample in a study of blood T cell repertoires in COVID-19. This table comes from immunoSEQ multiplex PCR, and its TCRdb copy is limited to in-frame clones, with some not included. The sample contains roughly 130,000 clones, under 85% of which appear only once. The sample comprised peripheral blood. The receptors stem from a man aged 40-55 years with active or convalescent COVID-19. CDR3s include the opening cysteine and the closing phenylalanine or tryptophan. The D gene is left open where the match is weak. Some rows mark clone size as missing; the rest say once, few, many or name a class of expanded clone.

TRBD1 TRBJ2-7 TRBV29-1 medium-sized CSVELRGQGDYEQYF TGCAGCGTTGAGCTCAGGGGTCAGGGGGACTACGAGCAGTACTTC
. TRBJ2-6 TRBV19 . CASSIRASGANVLTF TGTGCCAGTAGTATCAGGGCATCTGGGGCCAACGTCCTGACTTTC
. TRBJ2-7 TRBV10-3 . CAISDPGGTYEQYF TGTGCCATCAGTGATCCAGGGGGGACCTACGAGCAGTACTTC
TRBD2 TRBJ2-2 TRBV11-2 few CASRGLSGADTGELFF TGTGCCAGCAGGGGACTTAGCGGGGCGGACACCGGGGAGCTGTTTTTT
TRBD1 TRBJ1-6 TRBV3-1/TRBV3-2 . CASSPTLTGAASSPLHF TGTGCCAGCAGCCCCACACTCACAGGGGCGGCGAGCTCACCCCTCCACTTT
TRBD1 TRBJ2-4 TRBV29-1 . CSVLTGSKNIQYF TGCAGCGTTTTGACAGGGTCCAAAAACATTCAGTACTTC
TRBD2 TRBJ2-1 TRBV10-3 . CAISSGTSEFF TGTGCCATCAGTAGCGGGACTAGCGAATTCTTC
TRBD1 TRBJ2-7 TRBV11-1 . CASSLAMGQGGYEQYF TGTGCCAGCAGCTTAGCGATGGGACAGGGTGGCTACGAGCAGTACTTC
. TRBJ2-5 TRBV9 . CASSVEGHGTQYF TGTGCCAGCAGCGTAGAGGGGCATGGGACCCAGTACTTC
. TRBJ1-3 TRBV2 . CASNTQGSGNTIYF TGTGCCAGCAACACCCAGGGCTCAGGAAACACCATATATTTT
TRBD2 TRBJ2-7 TRBV6-5 . CASSYAGGSYEQYF TGTGCCAGCAGTTACGCGGGGGGTTCCTACGAGCAGTACTTC
. TRBJ1-1 TRBV6-5 . CASIQNRAFF TGTGCCAGCATCCAGAATCGAGCTTTCTTT
. TRBJ1-4 TRBV7-9 . CASSPKSGTDEKLFF TGTGCCAGCAGTCCCAAGTCGGGAACTGATGAAAAACTGTTTTTT
TRBD2 TRBJ2-5 TRBV30 once CARDGAGVFFERETQYF TGTGCCCGGGACGGGGCGGGGGTATTTTTTGAAAGGGAGACCCAGTACTTC
. TRBJ2-1 TRBV3-1/TRBV3-2 . CASSQGDSHNEQFF TGTGCCAGCAGCCAAGGAGACTCGCACAATGAGCAGTTCTTC
TRBD1 TRBJ2-7 TRBV7-2 . CASSYQTGGAYEQYF TGTGCCAGCAGCTACCAGACAGGGGGCGCTTACGAGCAGTACTTC
. TRBJ1-2 TRBV6-5 . CASSSVPPVNYGYTF TGTGCCAGCAGTTCGGTCCCGCCGGTAAACTATGGCTACACCTTC
. TRBJ1-6 TRBV9 . CASSVAVYNSPLHF TGTGCCAGCAGCGTAGCAGTTTATAATTCACCCCTCCACTTT
TRBD1 TRBJ2-1 TRBV18 . CASSPPGTGGRNEQFF TGTGCCAGCTCGCCTCCGGGGACAGGGGGAAGGAATGAGCAGTTCTTC
. TRBJ2-1 TRBV6-5 . CASRQHTGSNEQFF TGTGCCAGCAGGCAACATACAGGGTCCAATGAGCAGTTCTTC
TRBD1 TRBJ1-2 TRBV4-2 few CASSPTGTADEGYTF TGTGCCAGCAGTCCTACTGGGACAGCGGACGAGGGCTACACCTTC
. TRBJ1-2 TRBV6-1 . CASSEWDSEYGYTF TGTGCCAGCAGTGAATGGGACTCGGAATATGGCTACACCTTC
. TRBJ1-5 TRBV12-3/TRBV12-4 . CASSFGDQPQHF TGTGCCAGCAGTTTTGGAGATCAGCCCCAGCATTTT
TRBD2 TRBJ2-2 TRBV18 . CASSPGLAGNGELFF TGTGCCAGCTCACCGGGACTAGCGGGGAACGGGGAGCTGTTTTTT
TRBD2 TRBJ2-7 TRBV6-5 . CASRRGLAGIYEQYF TGTGCCAGCAGGCGCGGACTAGCGGGGATCTACGAGCAGTACTTC
TRBD1 TRBJ2-2 TRBV6-5 . CASTGQGGGELFF TGTGCCAGCACAGGACAGGGCGGCGGGGAGCTGTTTTTT
TRBD1 TRBJ1-4 TRBV3-1/TRBV3-2 . CASSRRGSDEKLFF TGTGCCAGCAGCCGCAGGGGGTCGGATGAAAAACTGTTTTTT
. TRBJ1-5 TRBV27 . CASSKAHQPQHF TGTGCCAGCAGTAAAGCCCATCAGCCCCAGCATTTT
. TRBJ2-2 TRBV18 . CASSPSSRTGELFF TGTGCCAGCTCACCAAGTAGTCGCACCGGGGAGCTGTTTTTT
TRBD1 TRBJ1-1 TRBV19 . CASSKGAGVVTEAFF TGTGCCAGTAGTAAGGGGGCTGGGGTGGTAACTGAAGCTTTCTTT
TRBD1 TRBJ2-1 TRBV29-1 . CSGGTAYNEQFF TGCAGCGGAGGGACAGCCTACAATGAGCAGTTCTTC
TRBD1 TRBJ1-6 TRBV3-1/TRBV3-2 once CASSQDRDRGSYNSPLHF TGTGCCAGCAGCCAAGATAGGGACAGGGGTTCCTATAATTCACCCCTCCACTTT
. TRBJ1-5 TRBV6-5 . CASSYAGVGQPQHF TGTGCCAGCAGTTACGCAGGGGTCGGCCAGCCCCAGCATTTT
. TRBJ1-6 TRBV7-3 . CASSTSDRSNSPLHF TGTGCCAGCAGCACATCAGACAGAAGTAATTCACCCCTCCACTTT
TRBD1 TRBJ1-4 TRBV5-4 . CASSLDRGNEKLFF TGTGCCAGCAGCTTGGACAGGGGCAATGAAAAACTGTTTTTT